The 27 T cell receptor beta chains below were found in one sample sequenced in a study of shared clonotypes between healthy human individuals. Method: immunoSEQ multiplex PCR; TCRdb's copy keeps in-frame clones and lacks some. The sample holds hundreds of thousands of clones, roughly 72% seen once. The sequencing input was memory CD4+ T cells sorted from blood. Subset: CD45RA-negative fraction. These TCRs come from a young woman in good health.

This chain connects TRBV2 to TRBJ1-2; D call uncertain. Germline V CDR1 and CDR2: SNHLY, FYNNEI. This CDR3 spans 14 amino acids. Between the trimmed V and J ends, which lost 5 bases and 7 bases, there was a span of 17 bases. The CDR3 reads CASSHSSILGGYTF. DNA for the CDR3: TGTGCCAGCAGTCATTCATCGATTTTAGGTGGCTACACCTTC.

The rearrangement links TRBV6-1 to TRBJ1-2; the D is unclear. CDR1 and CDR2 (germline): MNHNS, SASEGT. The length of the CDR3 is 15 residues. The ends were cut back, 1 base at V and 0 bases at J, with 9 bases in the middle. The CDR3 DNA follows: TGTGCCAGCAGTGAAGAGAGGTTCGCTAACTATGGCTACACCTTC. Residues: CASSEERFANYGYTF.

This chain connects TRBV5-1 to TRBJ1-2; D not resolved. Trimming shortened V by 0 bases and J by 4 bases, and 10 bases separated the two germline ends. Germline V gene data show CDR1 as SGHRS and CDR2 as YFSETQ. This CDR3 comprises 14 residues. The CDR3 protein is CASSLGEPGYGYTF. Written as DNA, the CDR3 is TGCGCCAGCAGCTTGGGGGAGCCCGGCTATGGCTACACCTTC.

This chain links TRBV18 with TRBJ2-3; TRBD1 aligns across 7 bases. This CDR3 is 16 amino acids long. Germline V gene sequence: CDR1 KGHSH, CDR2 LQKENI. Trimming removed 3 bases from V and 6 bases from J; junction bases left unmatched: 12. In DNA form, the CDR3 reads TGTGCCAGCTCACCGCGCCGAGGGGGCTCAGCGGATACGCAGTATTTT. Translation: CASSPRRGGSADTQYF.

This clone came up once. With a much larger clone just one base away, this may be a read error. The rearrangement links TRBV7-3 to TRBJ2-3; 8 bases are shared with TRBD1. The CDR3 extends over 14 amino acids. The J segment lost 1 base and the V segment lost 5 bases, leaving 2 bases of the junction unmatched. Germline assignment: CDR1 SGHTA and CDR2 FQGTGA. The CDR3 sequence is CASSPGQGTDTQYF. CDR3 sequence (DNA): TGTGCCAGCAGCCCGGGACAGGGCACAGATACGCAGTATTTT.

The chain is built from TRBV5-6 and TRBJ2-7, with TRBD2 identical over 13 bases. There are 15 residues in the CDR3. The V gene's germline CDR1 is SGHDT and CDR2 YYEEEE. V shed 4 bases, J shed 4 bases, and the junction held 5 bases outside the gene matches. The chain's CDR3 is CASSTAGLAGYEQYF. CDR3 in DNA: TGTGCCAGCAGCACTGCGGGACTAGCGGGATACGAGCAGTACTTC.

The chain links TRBV5-4 to TRBJ2-5; D gene ambiguous. Germline assignment: CDR1 SGHNT and CDR2 YYREEE (reference sequence). Trimming took off 0 bases at V and 7 bases at J, with 7 bases between the two ends. This CDR3 is 12 amino acids long. CDR3 coding DNA: TGTGCCAGCAGCTTGGCCTCGGGGACCCAGTACTTC. This translates into CASSLASGTQYF.

This chain uses TRBV6-1 with TRBJ1-4, with D possibly TRBD1 on 6 matching bases. CDR1 is MNHNS, CDR2 SASEGT, per germline. The CDR3 contains 15 residues. Trimming removed 2 bases from V and 7 bases from J, with 14 bases in between. CDR3 in amino acids: CASSELGAGSEKLFF. Written as DNA, the CDR3 is TGTGCCAGCAGTGAATTGGGGGCGGGAAGTGAAAAACTGTTTTTT.

The chain joins TRBV4-2 to TRBJ2-1; 9 bases are a match to TRBD2. After removal of 0 bases from V and 4 bases from J, the junction contained 7 bases not matched to a gene. Germline assignment: CDR1 LGHNA and CDR2 YNFKEQ. The CDR3 has 17 residues. The CDR3 DNA is TGTGCCAGCAGCCAAGAGTCCCTGGCGGGAGGGTACAATGAGCAGTTCTTC. It specifies CASSQESLAGGYNEQFF.

The chain recombines TRBV6-1 with TRBJ1-2; D is unresolved. The CDR3 covers 14 residues. In germline, CDR1 is MNHNS, CDR2 SASEGT. Trimming cost V 7 bases and J 3 bases, with 15 bases left between them. CDR3 DNA sequence: TGTGCCAGCACCCTTAGGGTTTGGGACTATGGCTACACCTTC. This sequence encodes CASTLRVWDYGYTF.

In this sample, this clone turned up a few times. V gene TRBV7-9 combines with J gene TRBJ2-7, with D tentatively TRBD1 (5 bases). Germline V gene data show CDR1 as SEHNR and CDR2 as FQNEAQ (reference sequence). The CDR3 length is 16 residues. The germline V and J ends were trimmed by 6 bases and 2 bases, with 20 bases remaining between them. DNA for the CDR3: TGTGCCAGCAGGGCACCCCGTAGTCAGGGAACCTACGAGCAGTACTTC. It is translated as CASRAPRSQGTYEQYF.

The chain combines TRBV19 with TRBJ2-1; D could derive from TRBD1 or TRBD2 (5 bases each). The germline V gene encodes CDR1 LNHDA and CDR2 SQIVND (reference sequence). The CDR3 runs to 13 residues. Trimming removed 3 bases at V and 15 bases at J, with 18 bases between. CDR3 residues: CASSIMGPTMPFF. CDR3 nucleotide sequence: TGTGCCAGTAGTATTATGGGACCGACGATGCCGTTCTTC.

The chain recombines TRBV9 with TRBJ2-7; possibly TRBD2 for D (6 bases). Trimming cost V 0 bases and J 6 bases, with 16 bases left between them. The CDR3 extends over 15 amino acids. Per germline, CDR1 SGDLS and CDR2 YYNGEE. The CDR3 loop reads CASSVGLAERGEQYF. CDR3 sequence (DNA): TGTGCCAGCAGCGTAGGTTTAGCGGAGAGGGGCGAGCAGTACTTC.

The chain combines TRBV2 with TRBJ2-3, with TRBD2 matching over 9 bases. The CDR3 runs 14 residues. Looked up from germline, CDR1 is SNHLY and CDR2 is FYNNEI. Germline trimming cut 7 bases from V and 5 bases from J; bases unmatched to any gene: 7. The DNA for the CDR3 is TGTGCCAGCACCCGGACTAGCGCTTTAGATACGCAGTATTTT. Amino acids: CASTRTSALDTQYF. Looking up the rest from reference TRBV2 and TRBJ2-3 gives the full variable domain: EPEVTQTPSHQVTQMGQEVILRCVPISNHLYFYWYRQILGQKVEFLVSFYNNEISEKSEIFDDQFSVERPDGSNFTLKIRSTKLEDSAMYFCASTRTSALDTQYFGPGTRLTVL.

The chain employs TRBV6-5 and TRBJ1-5; a weak D match, TRBD1 (5 bases). Per germline, CDR1 MNHEY and CDR2 SVGAGI. Trimming cost V 6 bases and J 2 bases, with 14 bases left between them. The CDR3 totals 15 residues. The CDR3 DNA reads as TGTGCCAGCAGCCGCTCGGGGGAGGGCAATCAGCCCCAGCATTTT. It specifies CASSRSGEGNQPQHF.

The CDR3 DNA follows: TGTGCCAGTAGTATAGGGGGTTCTCAGCCCCAGCATTTT. This translates into CASSIGGSQPQHF. This chain connects TRBV19 to TRBJ1-5, with no clear D. The length of the CDR3 is 13 residues. The germline V gene encodes CDR1 LNHDA and CDR2 SQIVND (reference sequence). The germline V and J ends were trimmed by 1 base and 6 bases, with 7 bases remaining between them.

The chain couples TRBV18 to TRBJ2-7, with unresolved D. Trimming removed 4 bases from V and 2 bases from J, with 3 bases in between. CDR1 KGHSH and CDR2 LQKENI come from the germline V gene. This CDR3 contains 11 residues. The CDR3 region is CASSQTYEQYF. The DNA of the CDR3 is TGTGCCAGCTCACAGACCTACGAGCAGTACTTC.

There are a few counts of this clone. The genes are TRBV28 and TRBJ2-5, with 12 bases matching TRBD1. Trimming removed 2 bases from V and 4 bases from J; junction bases left unmatched: 2. CDR1 and CDR2 (germline): MDHEN, SYDVKM. This CDR3 is built from 15 residues. This CDR3 reads CASSLRGQGAETQYF. The DNA for the CDR3 is TGTGCCAGCAGTTTAAGGGGACAGGGGGCAGAGACCCAGTACTTC.

The J gene is TRBJ1-5, the V gene TRBV27; 7 bases align to TRBD1. Trimming removed 5 bases from V and 1 base from J; junction bases left unmatched: 8. This CDR3 has 16 residues. Germline values: CDR1 MNHEY, CDR2 SMNVEV (reference sequence). For the CDR3, the DNA is TGTGCCAGCAGTCCGCGGACAGGTACCAGCAATCAGCCCCAGCATTTT. Protein: CASSPRTGTSNQPQHF.

The rearrangement links TRBV28 to TRBJ2-1, with D hard to call. The CDR3 has 12 amino acids. CDR1 MDHEN and CDR2 SYDVKM come from the germline V gene. Trimming cost V 6 bases and J 7 bases, with 10 bases left between them. The CDR3 reads CASSQSRNEQFF. DNA of the CDR3: TGTGCCAGCAGCCAGAGTAGAAATGAGCAGTTCTTC.

V and J are TRBV27 and TRBJ1-2; 9 bases are a match to TRBD1. The CDR3 consists of 15 residues. With 5 bases clipped from V and 4 bases from J, the junction kept 8 bases outside the gene matches. Germline values: CDR1 MNHEY, CDR2 SMNVEV (reference sequence). The CDR3 bases are TGTGCCAGCAGTCCAGCAGGACAGGGGCCCTATGGCTACACCTTC. It yields the protein CASSPAGQGPYGYTF.

V usage is TRBV27 and J usage is TRBJ2-7; TRBD2 agrees at 12 bases. V dropped 6 bases and J dropped 4; count of bases not matched to a gene: 7. The V gene's germline CDR1 is MNHEY and CDR2 SMNVEV (reference sequence). The CDR3 is made up of 15 amino acids. In nucleotides, the CDR3 is TGTGCCAGCAGCTCCCGACTAGCGGGAGTTTACGAGCAGTACTTC. Amino acids: CASSSRLAGVYEQYF.

CDR3 nucleotide sequence: TGTGCCAGCAACCCCGTAGCGGGAAAAGATGAGCAGTTCTTC. Translating it yields CASNPVAGKDEQFF. V and J are TRBV14 and TRBJ2-1; TRBD2 matches 8 bases. The V segment lost 7 bases and the J segment 8 bases; nucleotides outside the gene matches: 10. The CDR3 extends over 14 amino acids. Per germline, CDR1 SGHDN and CDR2 FVKESK.

The genes are TRBV20-1 and TRBJ2-3, with D unclear. CDR1 DFQATT and CDR2 SNEGSKA come from the germline V gene (reference sequence). Trimming shortened V by 6 bases and J by 6 bases, and 10 bases separated the two germline ends. CDR3 length equals 11 residues. The CDR3 region has the DNA TGCAGTGCCGGGCCGGCTGATACGCAGTATTTT. Protein sequence: CSAGPADTQYF.

The chain joins TRBV2 to TRBJ2-2; no firm D call. This CDR3 contains 13 residues. Deletions cut 4 bases from V and 6 bases from J, with 9 bases between. Germline V gene lookup returns CDR1 SNHLY and CDR2 FYNNEI. CDR3 coding DNA: TGTGCCAGCAGTGTAAGGAAGGCCGGGGAGCTGTTTTTT. It translates to CASSVRKAGELFF.

The rearrangement links TRBV5-4 to TRBJ2-5; 11 bases align to TRBD2. The CDR3 totals 15 residues. In germline, CDR1 is SGHNT, CDR2 YYREEE (reference sequence). V was clipped by 3 bases and J by 6 bases; unmatched bases: 7. CDR3 residues: CASSYGTSGGKTQYF. For the CDR3, the DNA is TGTGCCAGCAGCTACGGGACTAGCGGTGGAAAGACCCAGTACTTC.

The rearrangement uses TRBV7-9 and TRBJ2-5, with TRBD2 as a possible D gene (6 bases). The CDR3 is 15 residues long. V was shortened by 4 bases and J by 5 bases, with 17 bases between the two germline ends. Per germline, CDR1 SEHNR and CDR2 FQNEAQ (reference sequence). The CDR3 DNA sequence: TGTGCCAGCAGCTCTTATACCCGACTAGAGGAGACCCAGTACTTC. As protein: CASSSYTRLEETQYF.